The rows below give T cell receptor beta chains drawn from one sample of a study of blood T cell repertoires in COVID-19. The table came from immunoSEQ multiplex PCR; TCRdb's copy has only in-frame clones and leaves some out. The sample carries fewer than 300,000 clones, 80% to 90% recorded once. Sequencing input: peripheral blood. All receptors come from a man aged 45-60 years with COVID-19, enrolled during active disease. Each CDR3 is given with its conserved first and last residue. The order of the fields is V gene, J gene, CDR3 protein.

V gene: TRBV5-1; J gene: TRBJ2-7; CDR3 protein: CASSFSAGGGGAPYEQYF
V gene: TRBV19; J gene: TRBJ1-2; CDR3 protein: CASNRGLYYGYTF
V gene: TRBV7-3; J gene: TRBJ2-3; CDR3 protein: CASSSFGGGSTDTQYF
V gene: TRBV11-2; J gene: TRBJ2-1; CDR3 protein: CASSLGLAGGVNEQFF
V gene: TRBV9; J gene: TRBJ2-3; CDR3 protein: CASSVASGAYTDTQYF
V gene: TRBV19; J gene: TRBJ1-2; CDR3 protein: CASSRDSSSGRGYTF
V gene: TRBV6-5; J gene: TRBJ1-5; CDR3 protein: CASSYDINQPQHF
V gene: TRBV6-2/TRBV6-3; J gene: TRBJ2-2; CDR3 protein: CASSRQAQNTGELFF
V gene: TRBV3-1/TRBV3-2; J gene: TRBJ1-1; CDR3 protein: CASSQQGAGTEAFF
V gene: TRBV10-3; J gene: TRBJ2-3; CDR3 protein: CAISSGISTDTQYF
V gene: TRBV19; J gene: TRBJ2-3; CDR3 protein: CASSRQTASTDTQYF
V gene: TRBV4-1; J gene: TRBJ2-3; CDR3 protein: CASSQDTGGVSTQYF
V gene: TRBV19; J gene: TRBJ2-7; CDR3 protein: CASSSLQGRYEQYF
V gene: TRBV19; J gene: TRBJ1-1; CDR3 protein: CASSFKPGRTEAFF
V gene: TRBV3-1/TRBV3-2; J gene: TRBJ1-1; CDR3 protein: CASSQDRRHEAFF
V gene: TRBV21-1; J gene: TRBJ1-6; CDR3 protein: CASSKTGSTNSPLHF
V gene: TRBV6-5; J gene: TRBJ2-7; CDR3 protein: CASRLSGRNYEQYF
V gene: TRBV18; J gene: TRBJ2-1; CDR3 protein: CASSPTQAGGSNEQFF
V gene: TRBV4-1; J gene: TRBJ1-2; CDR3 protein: CASSRSGNYTF
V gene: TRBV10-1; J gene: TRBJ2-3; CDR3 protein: CASSDSRRLATTQYF
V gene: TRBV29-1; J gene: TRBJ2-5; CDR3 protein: CSVETDRVRETQYF
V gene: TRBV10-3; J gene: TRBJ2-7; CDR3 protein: CAIGASGPAYEQYF
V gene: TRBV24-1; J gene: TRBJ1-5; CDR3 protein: CATSGQVDQPQHF
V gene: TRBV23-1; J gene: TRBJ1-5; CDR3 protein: CASSQSGGFRYYQPQHF
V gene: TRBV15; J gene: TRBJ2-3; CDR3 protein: CATSKTSSSTDTQYF
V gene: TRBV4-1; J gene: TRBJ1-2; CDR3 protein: CASSDTGDYGYTF
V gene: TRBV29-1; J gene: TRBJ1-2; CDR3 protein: CSVEEVRGYGYTF
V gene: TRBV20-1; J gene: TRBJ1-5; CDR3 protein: CSASALAGVSNQPQHF
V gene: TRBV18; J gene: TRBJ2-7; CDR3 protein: CASSPAGQSSYEQYF
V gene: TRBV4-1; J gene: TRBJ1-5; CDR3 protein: CASSQDLADYSNQPQHF
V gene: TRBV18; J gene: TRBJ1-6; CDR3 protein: CASSTGNSPLHF
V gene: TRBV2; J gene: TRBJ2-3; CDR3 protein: CASSAGRGLGPRSDTQYF
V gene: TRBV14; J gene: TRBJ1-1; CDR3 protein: CASSQDYGTEAFF
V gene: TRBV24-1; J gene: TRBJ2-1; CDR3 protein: CATSSFSGGDYNEQFF
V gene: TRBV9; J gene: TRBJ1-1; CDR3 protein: CASSGDSTEAFF
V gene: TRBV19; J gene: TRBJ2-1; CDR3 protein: CASSPQPAGVSYEQFF
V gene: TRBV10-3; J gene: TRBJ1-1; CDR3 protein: CAISEGRGYTEAFF
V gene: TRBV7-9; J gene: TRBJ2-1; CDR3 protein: CASSLELAGVYEQFF
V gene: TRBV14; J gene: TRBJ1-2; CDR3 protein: CASSPLTGYGYTF
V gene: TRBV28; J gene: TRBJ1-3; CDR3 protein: CASSITGGSGNTIYF
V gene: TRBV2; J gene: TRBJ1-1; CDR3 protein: CASRTTGKGVNTEAFF
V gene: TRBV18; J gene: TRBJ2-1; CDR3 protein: CASSTTSGIGNEQFF
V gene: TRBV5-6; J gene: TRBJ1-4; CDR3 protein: CASSLAGTGVTNEKLFF
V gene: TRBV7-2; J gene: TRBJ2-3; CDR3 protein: CASSLAPGLGDTQYF
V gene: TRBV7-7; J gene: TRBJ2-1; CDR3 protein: CASSSGSGSSYNEQFF
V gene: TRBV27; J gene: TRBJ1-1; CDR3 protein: CASSLAGSTEAFF
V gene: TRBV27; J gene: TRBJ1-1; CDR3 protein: CASSKDREDGEAFF
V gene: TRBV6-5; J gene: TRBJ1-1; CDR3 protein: CASSPAGEGNTEAFF
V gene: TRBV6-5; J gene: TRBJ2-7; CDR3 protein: CASSYPAGRNTYEQYF
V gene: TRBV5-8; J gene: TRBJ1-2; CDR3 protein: CASTFNRGYYGYTF
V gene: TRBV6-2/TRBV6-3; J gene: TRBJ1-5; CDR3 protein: CASSTLQGSNQPQHF